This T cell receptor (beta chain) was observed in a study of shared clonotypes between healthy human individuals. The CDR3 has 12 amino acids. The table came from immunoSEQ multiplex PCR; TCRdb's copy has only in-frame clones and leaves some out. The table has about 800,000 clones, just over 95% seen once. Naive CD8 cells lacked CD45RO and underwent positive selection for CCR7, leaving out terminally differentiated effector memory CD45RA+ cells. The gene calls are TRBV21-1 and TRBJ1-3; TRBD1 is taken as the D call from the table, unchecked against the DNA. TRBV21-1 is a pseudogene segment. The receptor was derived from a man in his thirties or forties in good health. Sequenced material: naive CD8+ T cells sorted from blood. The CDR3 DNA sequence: TGTGCCAGCACGGACAATGGAAACACCATATATTTT. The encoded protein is CASTDNGNTIYF.